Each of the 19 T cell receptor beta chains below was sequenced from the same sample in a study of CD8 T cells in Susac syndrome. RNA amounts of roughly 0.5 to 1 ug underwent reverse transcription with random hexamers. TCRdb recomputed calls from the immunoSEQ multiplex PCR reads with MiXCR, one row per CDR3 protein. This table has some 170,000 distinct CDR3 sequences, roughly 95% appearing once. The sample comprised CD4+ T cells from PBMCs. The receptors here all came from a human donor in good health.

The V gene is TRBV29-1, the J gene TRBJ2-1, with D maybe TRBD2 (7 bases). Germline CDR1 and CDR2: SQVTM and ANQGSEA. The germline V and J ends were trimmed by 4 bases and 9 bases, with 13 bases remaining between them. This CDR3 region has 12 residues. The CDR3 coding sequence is TGCAGCGTTGGAGGGGGGGGTAGTGAGCAGTTCTTC. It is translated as CSVGGGGSEQFF.

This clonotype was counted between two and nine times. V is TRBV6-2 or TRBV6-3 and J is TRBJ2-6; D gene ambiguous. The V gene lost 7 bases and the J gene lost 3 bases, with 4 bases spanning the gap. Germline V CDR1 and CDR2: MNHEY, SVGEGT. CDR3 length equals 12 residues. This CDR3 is CASTDGANVLTF. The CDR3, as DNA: TGTGCCAGCACTGATGGGGCCAACGTCCTGACTTTC.

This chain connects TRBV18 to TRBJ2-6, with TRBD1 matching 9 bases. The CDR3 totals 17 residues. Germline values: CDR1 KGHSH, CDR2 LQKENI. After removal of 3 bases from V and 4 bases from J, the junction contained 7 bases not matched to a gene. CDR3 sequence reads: CASSPGTGTAGANVLTF. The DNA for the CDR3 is TGTGCCAGCTCACCCGGGACAGGGACGGCCGGGGCCAACGTCCTGACTTTC.

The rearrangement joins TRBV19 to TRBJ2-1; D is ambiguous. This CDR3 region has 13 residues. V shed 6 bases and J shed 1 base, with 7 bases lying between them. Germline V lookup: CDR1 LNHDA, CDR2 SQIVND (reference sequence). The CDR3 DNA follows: TGTGCCAGTAGGAACCTATCCTACAATGAGCAGTTCTTC. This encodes CASRNLSYNEQFF.

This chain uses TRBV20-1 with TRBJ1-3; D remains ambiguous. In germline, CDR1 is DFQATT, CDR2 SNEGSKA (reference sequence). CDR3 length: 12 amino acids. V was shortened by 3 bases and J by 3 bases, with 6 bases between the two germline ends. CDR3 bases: TGCAGTGCTAGGGGGTATGGAAACACCATATATTTT. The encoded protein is CSARGYGNTIYF.

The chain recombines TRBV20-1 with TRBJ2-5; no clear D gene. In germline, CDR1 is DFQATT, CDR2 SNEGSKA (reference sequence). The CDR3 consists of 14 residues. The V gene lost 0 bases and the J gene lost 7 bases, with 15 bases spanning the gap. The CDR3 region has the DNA TGCAGTGCTAGAGATCAAAGCGATTCAGGGACCCAGTACTTC. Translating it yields CSARDQSDSGTQYF.

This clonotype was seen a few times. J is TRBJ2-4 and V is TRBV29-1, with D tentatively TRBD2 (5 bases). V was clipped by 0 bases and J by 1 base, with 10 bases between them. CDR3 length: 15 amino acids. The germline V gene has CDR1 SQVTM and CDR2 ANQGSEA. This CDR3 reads CSVEDRGVAKNIQYF. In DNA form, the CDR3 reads TGCAGCGTTGAAGATCGGGGTGTGGCCAAAAACATTCAGTACTTC.

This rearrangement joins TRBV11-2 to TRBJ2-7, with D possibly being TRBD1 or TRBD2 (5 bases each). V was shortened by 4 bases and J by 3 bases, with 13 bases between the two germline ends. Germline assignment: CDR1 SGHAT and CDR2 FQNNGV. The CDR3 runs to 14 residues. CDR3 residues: CASSYTGRLYEQYF. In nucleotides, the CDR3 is TGTGCCAGCAGCTATACGGGACGTCTCTACGAGCAGTACTTC. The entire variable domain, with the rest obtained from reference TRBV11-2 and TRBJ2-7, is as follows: EAGVAQSPRYKIIEKRQSVAFWCNPISGHATLYWYQQILGQGPKLLIQFQNNGVVDDSQLPKDRFSAERLKGVDSTLKIQPAKLEDSAVYLCASSYTGRLYEQYFGPGTRLTVT.

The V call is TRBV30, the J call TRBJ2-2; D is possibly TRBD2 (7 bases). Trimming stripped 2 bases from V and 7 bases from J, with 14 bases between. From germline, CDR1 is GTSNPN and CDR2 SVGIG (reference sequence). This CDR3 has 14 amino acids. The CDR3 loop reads CAWSTGGAVGELFF. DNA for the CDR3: TGTGCCTGGAGTACGGGGGGCGCGGTCGGGGAGCTGTTTTTT.

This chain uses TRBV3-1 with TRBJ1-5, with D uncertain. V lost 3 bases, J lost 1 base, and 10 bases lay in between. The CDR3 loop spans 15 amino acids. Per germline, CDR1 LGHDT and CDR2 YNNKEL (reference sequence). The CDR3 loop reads CASSQDSRSNQPQHF. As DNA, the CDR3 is TGTGCCAGCAGCCAGGACTCACGGAGCAATCAGCCCCAGCATTTT.

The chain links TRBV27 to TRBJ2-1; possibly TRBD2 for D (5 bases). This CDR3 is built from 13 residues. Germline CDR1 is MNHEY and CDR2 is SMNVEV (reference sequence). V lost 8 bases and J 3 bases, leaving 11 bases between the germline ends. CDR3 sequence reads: CASSPGNYNEQFF. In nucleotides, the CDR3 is TGTGCCAGCTCTCCGGGAAACTACAATGAGCAGTTCTTC.

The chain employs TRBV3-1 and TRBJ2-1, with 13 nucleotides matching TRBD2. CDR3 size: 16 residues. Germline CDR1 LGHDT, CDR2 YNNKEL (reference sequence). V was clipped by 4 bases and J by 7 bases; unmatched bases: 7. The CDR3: CASSPFTTSGRNEQFF. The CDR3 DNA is TGTGCCAGCAGCCCATTTACGACTAGCGGGAGGAATGAGCAGTTCTTC.

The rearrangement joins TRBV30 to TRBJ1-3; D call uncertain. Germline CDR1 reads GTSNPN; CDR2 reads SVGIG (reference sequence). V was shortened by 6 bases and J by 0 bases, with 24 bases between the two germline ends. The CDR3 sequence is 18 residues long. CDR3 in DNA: TGTGCCTGCACGCCGCAACACGGCCCCCCGAGCTCTGGAAACACCATATATTTT. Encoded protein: CACTPQHGPPSSGNTIYF. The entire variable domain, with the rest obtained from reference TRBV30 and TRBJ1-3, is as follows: SQTIHQWPATLVQPVGSPLSLECTVEGTSNPNLYWYRQAAGRGLQLLFYSVGIGQISSEVPQNLSASRPQDRQFILSSKKLLLSDSGFYLCACTPQHGPPSSGNTIYFGEGSWLTVV.

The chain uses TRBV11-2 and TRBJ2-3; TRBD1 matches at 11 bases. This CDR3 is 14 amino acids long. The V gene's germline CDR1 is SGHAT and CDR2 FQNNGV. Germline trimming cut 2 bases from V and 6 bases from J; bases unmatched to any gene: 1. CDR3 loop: CASSLWTGGDTQYF. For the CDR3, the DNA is TGTGCCAGCAGCTTATGGACAGGGGGCGATACGCAGTATTTT.

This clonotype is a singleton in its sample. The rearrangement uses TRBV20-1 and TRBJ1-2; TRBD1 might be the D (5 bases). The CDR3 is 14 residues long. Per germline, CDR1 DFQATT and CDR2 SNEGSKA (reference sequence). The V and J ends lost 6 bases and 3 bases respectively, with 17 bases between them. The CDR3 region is CSAKRSGLDYGYTF. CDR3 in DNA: TGCAGTGCCAAACGTTCGGGACTGGACTATGGCTACACCTTC.

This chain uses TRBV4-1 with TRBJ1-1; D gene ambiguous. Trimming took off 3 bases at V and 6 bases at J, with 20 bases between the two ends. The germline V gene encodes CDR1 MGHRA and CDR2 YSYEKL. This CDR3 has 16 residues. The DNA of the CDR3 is TGCGCCAGCAGCCAGATAGGACGGCACAAGGGCGCTGAAGCTTTCTTT. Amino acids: CASSQIGRHKGAEAFF.

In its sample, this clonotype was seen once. The CDR3, as DNA: TGCGCCAGCAGCTTGGAGGGGCGGTCCGGAGATACGCAGTATTTT. Translated, it gives CASSLEGRSGDTQYF. The chain joins TRBV5-1 to TRBJ2-3; D possibly corresponds to TRBD1 (5 bases). Germline V gene sequence: CDR1 SGHRS, CDR2 YFSETQ. The CDR3 has 15 residues. V shed 0 bases and J shed 5 bases, with 13 bases lying between them.

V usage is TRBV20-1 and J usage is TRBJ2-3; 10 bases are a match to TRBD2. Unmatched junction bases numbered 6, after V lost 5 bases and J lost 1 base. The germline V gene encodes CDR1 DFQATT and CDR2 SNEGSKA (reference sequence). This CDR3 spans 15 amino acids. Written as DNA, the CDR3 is TGCAGTGCTGGAATAGCGGGAGGCCGCACAGATACGCAGTATTTT. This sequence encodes CSAGIAGGRTDTQYF.

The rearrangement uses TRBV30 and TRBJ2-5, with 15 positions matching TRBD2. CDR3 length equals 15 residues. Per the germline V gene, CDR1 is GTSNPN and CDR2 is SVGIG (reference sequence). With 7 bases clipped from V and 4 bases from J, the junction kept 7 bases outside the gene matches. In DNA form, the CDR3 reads TGTGCCTTTGGACTAGCGGGAGGGCCCCGAGAGACCCAGTACTTC. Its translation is CAFGLAGGPRETQYF.